The rows below give T cell receptor beta chains drawn from one sample of a study of T cells expressing NK-cell markers. TCRdb reanalyzed the 5' RACE reads, giving one entry per CDR3 protein sequence and no DNA. Its table records more than 250,000 distinct CDR3 sequences. Source material: blood T cells: a sorted CD56 or NKG2C T cell subset, CD4+ or CD8+ T cells, or bulk PBMC T cells (not recorded which). Receptors were obtained from a man between 18 and 35 years old in good health. The CDR3 runs from the conserved cysteine through the conserved F or W.

TRBV12-3/TRBV12-4	TRBJ2-4	CASSQDRWDIQYF
TRBV11-1	TRBJ2-1	CASSSVDRVLAEYNEQFF
TRBV9	TRBJ1-5	CASSVGGRGDQPQHF
TRBV19	TRBJ1-5	CASSSEGGARQPQHF
TRBV6-5	TRBJ1-1	CASSSRGPWSTEAFF
TRBV20-1	TRBJ2-3	CSAGTSGYTDTQYF
TRBV7-2	TRBJ2-1	CASSPYPKDNEQFF
TRBV7-2	TRBJ1-2	CASSLARRAGDYGYTF
TRBV3-1	TRBJ2-7	CASSQVAGRYEQYF
TRBV29-1	TRBJ2-1	CSVGRSYNEQFF
TRBV12-3/TRBV12-4	TRBJ1-6	CASSRLSSYNSPLHF
TRBV11-2	TRBJ2-1	CASSLGRGVEQFF
TRBV7-3	TRBJ2-1	CASSEEGAQYNEQFF
TRBV12-3/TRBV12-4	TRBJ1-3	CASRGGRGGNTIYF
TRBV7-2	TRBJ1-1	CASSPLGDTEAFF
TRBV29-1	TRBJ2-7	CSVQVPSHEQYF
TRBV7-2	TRBJ1-2	CASSLGTGAASGYTF
TRBV5-1	TRBJ1-2	CASSKGLFYGYTF
TRBV10-3	TRBJ2-7	CAISDFAYEQYF
TRBV12-3/TRBV12-4	TRBJ2-6	CASQWGTPAFGANVLTF
TRBV20-1	TRBJ2-3	CSVARADTQYF
TRBV7-4	TRBJ2-1	CASSFIGGKYRFF
TRBV9	TRBJ2-3	CASSASGIGTDTQYF
TRBV20-1	TRBJ2-3	CSARRPSGTSTDTQYF
TRBV12-3/TRBV12-4	TRBJ2-3	CASSLLTSRGADTQYF
TRBV15	TRBJ1-6	CATSRVSGSSYNSPLHF
TRBV20-1	TRBJ2-7	CSAVLAGPLEQYF
TRBV4-3	TRBJ1-2	CASSQIKGYYGYTF
TRBV10-3	TRBJ1-2	CAISGRDRVGSTF
TRBV7-6	TRBJ2-1	CASSLADEQFF
TRBV27	TRBJ2-2	CASSWGGLLTGELFF
TRBV12-3/TRBV12-4	TRBJ2-1	CASSSSGWYNEQFF
TRBV20-1	TRBJ2-3	CSAPSAGPSTDTQYF
TRBV11-2	TRBJ2-1	CASSRAGEFDEQFF
TRBV6-5	TRBJ2-5	CASAHNQETQYF
TRBV5-1	TRBJ1-3	CASSRGPESGNTIYF
TRBV7-8	TRBJ2-1	CASSLAVLAVYNEQFF
TRBV4-2	TRBJ1-2	CASSHGAGTGELNYGYTF
TRBV7-9	TRBJ1-2	CASSLATGGKYGYTF
TRBV7-2	TRBJ2-2	CASSLVSVSGELFF
TRBV6-2/TRBV6-3	TRBJ2-7	CATDAGTSGYEQYF
TRBV5-4	TRBJ2-5	CASSPGGGLQETQYF
TRBV5-5	TRBJ2-7	CASSFRGAEQYF
TRBV4-3	TRBJ2-2	CASSQVNRVNTGELFF
TRBV12-3/TRBV12-4	TRBJ2-4	CATRTSGNNIQYF
TRBV19	TRBJ2-2	CASSPLKGRGSNTGELFF
TRBV5-1	TRBJ2-1	CASRGLGGSSSYNEQFF
TRBV28	TRBJ1-2	CASQDRGGKYTF
TRBV20-1	TRBJ1-1	CSARPGWGLNTEAFF
TRBV6-5	TRBJ2-5	CASSYFSEGKTQYF
TRBV29-1	TRBJ2-6	CSVEDGQGISGANVLTF
TRBV12-3/TRBV12-4	TRBJ2-7	CASSLDTGTHGSGRTYEQYF
TRBV25-1	TRBJ2-1	CASSEFLKYNEQFF
TRBV20-1	TRBJ2-5	CSGTTSGRALGETQYF
TRBV6-4	TRBJ2-1	CASSPGLEAEQFF